The clone carrying this TCR beta chain came up once. Its target is unknown. This sample is part of a study of cytomegalovirus exposure and HLA in healthy donors. Study context: As released early, the data held about 85 million unique TCRs from HLA-typed donors. Findings of the study overall: The analysis excluded some indistinguishable V segments, including TRBV6-2 and TRBV6-3. Most TCR sequences showed up rarely, but some public TCRs showed up in many donors.

The primer mix had 60 Vbeta and 13 Jbeta primers. Per the original methods: An analysis performed later counted roughly 79 million unique TCR beta chains (roughly 11 million of them shared). Measured with immunoSEQ multiplex PCR; TCRdb has only the in-frame clones, and not every one. That table furnishes V, J and clone size, whereas the DNA furnished D and trimming. The sample consists of more than 65,000 clones, around 79% of them appearing once. The CDR3 is made up of 13 amino acids. J was trimmed by 8 bases and V by 7 bases; bases with no gene match: 10. The germline V gene has CDR1 MNHEY and CDR2 SVGAGI.

The sequencing sample was made of PBMCs. The V call is TRBV6-5, the J call TRBJ1-2; TRBD1 aligns across 7 bases. The source is a woman aged 40-49 years in good health and CMV-seropositive. In DNA form, the CDR3 reads TGTGCCAGCAAAGACAGGGTTCTTTCGGGCTACACCTTC. It specifies CASKDRVLSGYTF.